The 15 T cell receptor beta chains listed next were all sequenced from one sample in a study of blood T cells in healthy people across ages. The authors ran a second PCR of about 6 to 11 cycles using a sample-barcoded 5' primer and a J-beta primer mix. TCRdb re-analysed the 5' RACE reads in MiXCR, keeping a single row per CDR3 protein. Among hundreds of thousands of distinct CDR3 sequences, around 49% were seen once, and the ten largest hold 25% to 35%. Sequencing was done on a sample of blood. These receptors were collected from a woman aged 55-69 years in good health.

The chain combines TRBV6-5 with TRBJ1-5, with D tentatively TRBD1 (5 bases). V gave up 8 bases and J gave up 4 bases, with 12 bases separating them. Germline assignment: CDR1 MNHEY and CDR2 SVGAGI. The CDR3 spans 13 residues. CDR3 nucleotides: TGTGCCAGCGGCTTCGGGGGAAATCAGCCCCAGCATTTT. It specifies CASGFGGNQPQHF.

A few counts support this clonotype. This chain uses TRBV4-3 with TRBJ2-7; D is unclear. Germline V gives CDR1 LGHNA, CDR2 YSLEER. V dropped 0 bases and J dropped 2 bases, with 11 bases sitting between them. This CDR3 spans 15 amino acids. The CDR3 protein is CASSQDKAGPYEQYF. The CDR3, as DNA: TGCGCCAGCAGCCAAGATAAAGCAGGACCCTACGAGCAGTACTTC.

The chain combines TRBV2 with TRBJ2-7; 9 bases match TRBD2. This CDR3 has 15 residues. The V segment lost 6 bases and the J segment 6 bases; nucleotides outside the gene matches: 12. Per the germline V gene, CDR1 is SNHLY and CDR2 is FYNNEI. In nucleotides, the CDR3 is TGTGCCAGCAGGGTTAGCGGGAGCGTAAACTGCGAGCAGTACTTC. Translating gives CASRVSGSVNCEQYF. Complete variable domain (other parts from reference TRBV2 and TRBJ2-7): EPEVTQTPSHQVTQMGQEVILRCVPISNHLYFYWYRQILGQKVEFLVSFYNNEISEKSEIFDDQFSVERPDGSNFTLKIRSTKLEDSAMYFCASRVSGSVNCEQYFGPGTRLTVT.

The CDR3 nucleotides read TGTGCCAGCAGCCTTCGTGTAGGGTCTAGCGAGCAGTACTTC. Its translation: CASSLRVGSSEQYF. The chain combines TRBV7-2 with TRBJ2-5; D is unclear. The end of the DNA fits TRBJ2-7 better, so the J call may be wrong. CDR3 length equals 14 residues. Germline V gene lookup returns CDR1 SGHTA and CDR2 FQGNSA.

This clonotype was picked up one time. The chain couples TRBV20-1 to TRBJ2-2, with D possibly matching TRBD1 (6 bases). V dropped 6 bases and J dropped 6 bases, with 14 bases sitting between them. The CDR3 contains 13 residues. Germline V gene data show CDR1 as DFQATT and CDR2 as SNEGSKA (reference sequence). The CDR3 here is CSANRVHAGELFF. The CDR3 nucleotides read TGCAGTGCCAACAGGGTTCACGCCGGGGAGCTGTTTTTT.

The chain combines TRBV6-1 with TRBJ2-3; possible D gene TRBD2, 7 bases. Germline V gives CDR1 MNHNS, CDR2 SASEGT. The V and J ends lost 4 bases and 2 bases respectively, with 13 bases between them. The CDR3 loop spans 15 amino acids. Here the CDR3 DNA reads TGTGCCAGCAGTGGAAGGGGGGGGTACACAGATACGCAGTATTTT. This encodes CASSGRGGYTDTQYF.

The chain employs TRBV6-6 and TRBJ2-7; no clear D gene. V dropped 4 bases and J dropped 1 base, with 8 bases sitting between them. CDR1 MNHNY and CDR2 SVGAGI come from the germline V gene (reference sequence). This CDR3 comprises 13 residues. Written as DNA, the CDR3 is TGTGCCAGCAGTTGGTTTATATCCTACGAGCAGTACTTC. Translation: CASSWFISYEQYF.

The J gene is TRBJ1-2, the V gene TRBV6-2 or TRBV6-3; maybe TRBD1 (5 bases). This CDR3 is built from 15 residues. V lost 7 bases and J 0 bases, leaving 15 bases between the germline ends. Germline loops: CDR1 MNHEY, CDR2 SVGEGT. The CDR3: CASTPQGKANYGYTF. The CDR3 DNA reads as TGTGCCAGCACCCCCCAGGGAAAAGCTAACTATGGCTACACCTTC.

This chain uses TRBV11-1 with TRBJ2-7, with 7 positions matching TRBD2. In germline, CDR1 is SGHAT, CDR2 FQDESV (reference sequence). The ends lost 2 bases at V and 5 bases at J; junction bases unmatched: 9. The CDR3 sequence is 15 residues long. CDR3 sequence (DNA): TGTGCCAGCAGCTTACTCGGCGGGAGCCCCAACGAGCAGTACTTC. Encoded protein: CASSLLGGSPNEQYF.

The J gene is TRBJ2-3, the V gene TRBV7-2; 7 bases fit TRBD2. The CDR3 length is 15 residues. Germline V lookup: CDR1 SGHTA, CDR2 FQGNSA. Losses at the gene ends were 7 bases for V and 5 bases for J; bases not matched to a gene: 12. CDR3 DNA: TGTGCCAGCAACGGCGTCGGGAGGCCCATAGATACGCAGTATTTT. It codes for CASNGVGRPIDTQYF.

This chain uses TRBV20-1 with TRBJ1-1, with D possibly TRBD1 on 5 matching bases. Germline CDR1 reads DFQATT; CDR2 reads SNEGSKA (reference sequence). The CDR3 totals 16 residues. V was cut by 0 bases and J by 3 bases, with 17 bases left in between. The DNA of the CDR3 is TGCAGTGCTAGAGATGCATACCGAAGAGGGGACACTGAAGCTTTCTTT. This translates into CSARDAYRRGDTEAFF.

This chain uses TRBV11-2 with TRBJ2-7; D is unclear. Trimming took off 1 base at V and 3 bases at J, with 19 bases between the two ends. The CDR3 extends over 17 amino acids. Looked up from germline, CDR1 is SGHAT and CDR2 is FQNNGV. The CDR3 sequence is CASSLAASGYDFYEQYF. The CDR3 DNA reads TGTGCCAGCAGCTTAGCGGCGTCGGGCTACGACTTCTACGAGCAGTACTTC. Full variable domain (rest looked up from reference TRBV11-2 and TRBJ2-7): EAGVAQSPRYKIIEKRQSVAFWCNPISGHATLYWYQQILGQGPKLLIQFQNNGVVDDSQLPKDRFSAERLKGVDSTLKIQPAKLEDSAVYLCASSLAASGYDFYEQYFGPGTRLTVT.

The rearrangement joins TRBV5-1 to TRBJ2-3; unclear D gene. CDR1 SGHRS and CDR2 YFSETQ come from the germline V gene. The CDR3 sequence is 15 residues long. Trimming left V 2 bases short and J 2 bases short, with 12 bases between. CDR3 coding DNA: TGCGCCAGCAGCTTATTACAGCGAGACACAGATACGCAGTATTTT. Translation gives CASSLLQRDTDTQYF.

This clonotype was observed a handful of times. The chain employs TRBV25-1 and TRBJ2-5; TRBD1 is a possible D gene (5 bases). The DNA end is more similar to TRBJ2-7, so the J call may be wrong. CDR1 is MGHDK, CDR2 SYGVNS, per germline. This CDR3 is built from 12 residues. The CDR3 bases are TGTGCCAGCAGTGACAGGGTTTCCGAGCAGTACTTC. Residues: CASSDRVSEQYF.

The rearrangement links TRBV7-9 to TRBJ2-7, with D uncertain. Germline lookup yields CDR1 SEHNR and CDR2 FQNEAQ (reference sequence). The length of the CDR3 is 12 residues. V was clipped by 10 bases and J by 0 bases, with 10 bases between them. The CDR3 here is CAIYKDSYEQYF. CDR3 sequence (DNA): TGTGCCATTTACAAGGACTCCTACGAGCAGTACTTC.